Presented here are 23 T cell receptor beta chains from one specimen sequenced in a study of long-term antiretroviral therapy in people with HIV. This was the immunoSEQ v3.0 assay at survey level. Produced via immunoSEQ multiplex PCR; TCRdb's table is partial and in-frame only. Among some 40,000 clones listed, approximately 85% were seen once. The sequencing here drew on unsorted PBMCs, taken 3.1 years after starting antiretroviral therapy. All receptors come from a woman in her 50s with HIV.

This clone was counted a few times. The chain carries TRBV7-9 and TRBJ1-6; D call uncertain. The germline CDR1 and CDR2 sequences are SEHNR and FQNEAQ (reference sequence). V lost 7 bases and J 7 bases, leaving 11 bases between the germline ends. The CDR3 is made up of 13 amino acids. CDR3 sequence: CASTPSRNSPLHF. Written as DNA, the CDR3 is TGTGCCAGCACCCCTTCGCGGAATTCACCCCTCCACTTT.

V gene TRBV4-3 combines with J gene TRBJ2-3; D perhaps matches TRBD1 (6 bases). The CDR3 length is 16 residues. V gave up 0 bases and J gave up 3 bases, with 13 bases separating them. The germline V gene has CDR1 LGHNA and CDR2 YSLEER. Here the CDR3 reads CASSQDILGGTDTQYF. The CDR3, as DNA: TGCGCCAGCAGCCAAGATATCTTAGGGGGAACAGATACGCAGTATTTT.

The chain combines TRBV19 with TRBJ1-1; D uncertain. Germline V gene data show CDR1 as LNHDA and CDR2 as SQIVND (reference sequence). The CDR3 spans 11 residues. Between the trimmed V and J ends, which lost 6 bases and 2 bases, there was a span of 4 bases. CDR3 sequence reads: CASRTNTEAFF. CDR3 in DNA: TGTGCCAGTAGGACAAACACTGAAGCTTTCTTT.

This clone has only a few counts. The chain links TRBV27 to TRBJ2-7; D may be TRBD1 (6 bases). The CDR3 runs to 13 residues. CDR1 and CDR2 (germline): MNHEY, SMNVEV (reference sequence). V was trimmed by 5 bases and J by 3 bases, leaving 11 bases between them. CDR3 in DNA: TGTGCCAGCAGTCTAGGACAGATCTACGAGCAGTACTTC. Amino acid sequence: CASSLGQIYEQYF.

The CDR3 spells CASSPPTGFAKNIQYF. The CDR3 DNA follows: TGTGCCAGCTCACCACCGACCGGTTTTGCCAAAAACATTCAGTACTTC. The chain recombines TRBV18 with TRBJ2-4; D gene unclear. The CDR3 runs to 16 residues. Germline V CDR1 and CDR2: KGHSH, LQKENI. V was trimmed by 0 bases and J by 1 base, leaving 10 bases between them. The full variable domain, completed using reference TRBV18 and TRBJ2-4, is NAGVMQNPRHLVRRRGQEARLRCSPMKGHSHVYWYRQLPEEGLKFMVYLQKENIIDESGMPKERFSAEFPKEGPSILRIQQVVRGDSAAYFCASSPPTGFAKNIQYFGAGTRLSVL.

This clone was observed a few times. The chain carries TRBV19 and TRBJ1-6, with TRBD1 matching over 8 bases. Losses at the gene ends were 3 bases for V and 8 bases for J; bases not matched to a gene: 3. Germline V gene sequence: CDR1 LNHDA, CDR2 SQIVND (reference sequence). The CDR3 is made up of 14 amino acids. The CDR3 region is CASSITGGDSPLHF. In nucleotides, the CDR3 is TGTGCCAGTAGTATTACAGGGGGGGATTCACCCCTCCACTTT.

The chain combines TRBV6-6 with TRBJ1-4, with D tentatively TRBD1 (5 bases). The CDR3 runs to 13 residues. Germline V gives CDR1 MNHNY, CDR2 SVGAGI (reference sequence). Here the CDR3 DNA reads TGTGCTGGAGCCCGGGGGAGAGAGGAAAAACTGTTTTTT. Translated: CAGARGREEKLFF.

The chain is built from TRBV5-6 and TRBJ1-1; D might be TRBD1 (5 bases). Germline V gene sequence: CDR1 SGHDT, CDR2 YYEEEE. The V gene lost 4 bases and the J gene lost 3 bases, with 16 bases spanning the gap. The CDR3 consists of 15 residues. CDR3 in amino acids: CASSASVRADTEAFF. The CDR3 DNA reads TGTGCCAGCAGCGCCTCAGTCAGGGCGGACACTGAAGCTTTCTTT.

The chain is built from TRBV7-9 and TRBJ1-4; possible D gene TRBD1, 5 bases. V shed 1 base and J shed 5 bases, with 11 bases lying between them. The CDR3 is 15 residues long. Germline values: CDR1 SEHNR, CDR2 FQNEAQ (reference sequence). Written as DNA, the CDR3 is TGTGCCAGCAGCTTAGGGACACCGGGGAATGAAAAACTGTTTTTT. Its protein is CASSLGTPGNEKLFF.

The chain employs TRBV6-1 and TRBJ1-3; D call uncertain. Germline V CDR1 and CDR2: MNHNS, SASEGT. Trimming removed 5 bases at V and 6 bases at J, with 8 bases between. CDR3 size: 12 residues. The CDR3 DNA follows: TGTGCCAGCAGTCACCGCCTAAACACCATATATTTT. Translated: CASSHRLNTIYF.

This chain connects TRBV27 to TRBJ2-1; a weak D match, TRBD2 (6 bases). Germline-derived CDR1 and CDR2 are MNHEY and SMNVEV (reference sequence). The CDR3 has 15 residues. The V and J ends lost 0 bases and 5 bases respectively, with 11 bases between them. CDR3 sequence reads: CASSLSGTQNNEQFF. As DNA, the CDR3 is TGTGCCAGCAGTTTATCAGGGACTCAGAACAATGAGCAGTTCTTC.

The J gene is TRBJ1-1, the V gene TRBV29-1; D unresolved. Trimming pared 2 bases from V and 5 bases from J, leaving 9 bases between. Germline-derived CDR1 and CDR2 are SQVTM and ANQGSEA. This CDR3 has 12 amino acids. The CDR3 loop is CSVELGWTEAFF. The CDR3 region has the DNA TGCAGCGTTGAATTGGGATGGACTGAAGCTTTCTTT.

The chain combines TRBV5-8 with TRBJ1-5; unclear D gene. Trimming pared 6 bases from V and 2 bases from J, leaving 15 bases between. The CDR3 extends over 15 amino acids. From germline, CDR1 is SGHTS and CDR2 YDEGEE. The CDR3 DNA sequence: TGTGCCAGCACCGTCCCTTCGTGGGGCAATCAGCCCCAGCATTTT. This encodes CASTVPSWGNQPQHF.

This clone has a single count. The chain has TRBV4-3 and TRBJ2-1, with a weak D call TRBD2 (5 bases). Germline V lookup: CDR1 LGHNA, CDR2 YSLEER. The CDR3 contains 15 residues. Trimming cost V 1 base and J 8 bases, with 15 bases left between them. The CDR3 DNA follows: TGCGCCAGCAGCCAAGGAAAGGCTAGCTTGTATGAGCAGTTCTTC. Protein: CASSQGKASLYEQFF.

V gene TRBV19 combines with J gene TRBJ1-2, with 7 bases fitting TRBD1. With V trimmed by 4 bases and J by 10 bases, 6 bases remained unmatched. The germline gives CDR1 LNHDA, CDR2 SQIVND (reference sequence). The CDR3 has 12 amino acids. The DNA of the CDR3 is TGTGCCAGTAGTAGAGAGGGGGCTGACTACACCTTC. Its translation: CASSREGADYTF.

In its sample, this clone was seen a few times. The gene calls are TRBV5-1 and TRBJ1-6; no definite D call. The germline V gene has CDR1 SGHRS and CDR2 YFSETQ. This CDR3 contains 14 residues. V was trimmed by 0 bases and J by 9 bases, leaving 10 bases between them. The CDR3 bases are TGCGCCAGCAGCTTGGAGGGTAAGGGTTCACCCCTCCACTTT. Its protein is CASSLEGKGSPLHF. The full variable domain, with the rest looked up from reference TRBV5-1 and TRBJ1-6, is KAGVTQTPRYLIKTRGQQVTLSCSPISGHRSVSWYQQTPGQGLQFLFEYFSETQRNKGNFPGRFSGRQFSNSRSEMNVSTLELGDSALYLCASSLEGKGSPLHFGNGTRLTVT.

The V call is TRBV7-8, the J call TRBJ2-2; 8 bases agree with TRBD2. CDR3 length: 14 residues. Trimming took 3 bases from V and 6 from J; bases not matched to a gene: 3. The V gene's germline CDR1 is SGHVS and CDR2 FQNEAQ. The CDR3 region has the DNA TGTGCCAGCAGCTTCGGGACTAGTCCCGGGGAGCTGTTTTTT. Translation gives CASSFGTSPGELFF.

The chain has TRBV4-1 and TRBJ2-7; TRBD1 aligns across 7 bases. The junction had 2 bases not matched to a gene; V was cut back by 0 bases and J by 6 bases. The CDR3 is 13 amino acids. From germline, CDR1 is MGHRA and CDR2 YSYEKL. The chain's CDR3 is CASSQETGFEQYF. CDR3 coding DNA: TGCGCCAGCAGCCAAGAGACAGGGTTCGAGCAGTACTTC.

Only one count was recorded for this clone. The V call is TRBV19, the J call TRBJ1-2; 8 nucleotides match TRBD1. This CDR3 has 14 amino acids. J was trimmed by 2 bases and V by 5 bases; bases with no gene match: 4. CDR1 and CDR2 from the germline V gene are LNHDA and SQIVND (reference sequence). The CDR3 region is CASSGQGGNYGYTF. CDR3 nucleotides: TGTGCCAGTAGTGGACAGGGCGGGAACTATGGCTACACCTTC.

This chain uses TRBV5-5 with TRBJ1-4; D call uncertain. Germline V gene data show CDR1 as SGHKS and CDR2 as YYEKEE (reference sequence). V lost 2 bases to trimming and J lost 0 bases, with 14 bases between them. The CDR3 length is 17 residues. CDR3 sequence reads: CASSLSLVLATNEKLFF. The CDR3, as DNA: TGTGCCAGCAGCTTAAGTCTGGTCCTGGCAACTAATGAAAAACTGTTTTTT.

V and J are TRBV25-1 and TRBJ2-7; D unclear. Germline CDR1 and CDR2: MGHDK and SYGVNS. The CDR3 is 12 residues long. Deletions cut 1 base from V and 3 bases from J, with 4 bases between. CDR3 in amino acids: CASSEWGYEQYF. The CDR3 nucleotides read TGTGCCAGCAGTGAATGGGGCTACGAGCAGTACTTC.

The CDR3 here is CASSTGGTEAFF. CDR3 sequence (DNA): TGTGCCAGCAGTACAGGGGGGACTGAAGCTTTCTTT. This sequence joins TRBV6-1 and TRBJ1-1; 8 bases line up with TRBD1. The trim removed 5 bases at V and 5 bases at J, leaving 1 base unmatched. The CDR3 totals 12 residues. Germline V CDR1 and CDR2: MNHNS, SASEGT.

The chain is built from TRBV9 and TRBJ2-1; 13 bases align to TRBD2. The ends lost 3 bases at V and 3 bases at J; junction bases unmatched: 6. CDR3 length: 17 amino acids. CDR1 and CDR2 from the germline V gene are SGDLS and YYNGEE. The CDR3 nucleotides read TGTGCCAGCAGCGGACGGACTAGCGGGGGCCGCTACAATGAGCAGTTCTTC. This codes for CASSGRTSGGRYNEQFF.